The entry below gives a single T cell receptor (beta chain) sequence along with its context. TCRdb's copy holds only in-frame clones and misses some; the assay was immunoSEQ multiplex PCR. Of fewer than 250,000 clones in the sample, about four fifths were seen once. This sample stems from a study of blood T cell repertoires in COVID-19. About the research overall: Whether acute or convalescent, the COVID-19 samples came from the United States, Italy and Spain. In each case, the material was cDNA or gDNA derived from T cells, B-cell-depleted T cells, or PBMCs.

CDR1 is SNHLY, CDR2 FYNNEI, per germline. The junction had 16 bases not matched to a gene; V was cut back by 7 bases and J by 5 bases. The CDR3 totals 17 residues. The receptor comes from a woman in her twenties or thirties who had recovered from COVID-19. The gene calls are TRBV2 and TRBJ2-5; 10 bases are a match to TRBD1. The sequencing input was PBMCs or T cells enriched from blood (not recorded which). CDR3 in amino acids: CASTLRWDRGGEETQYF. The CDR3 coding sequence is TGTGCCAGCACTCTCCGATGGGACAGGGGTGGCGAGGAGACCCAGTACTTC.